This T cell receptor (beta chain) was documented in a study of human T cells and chemical hapten exposure. This CDR3 spans 14 amino acids. V shed 5 bases and J shed 1 base, with 9 bases lying between them. Germline CDR1 is LGHDT and CDR2 is YNNKEL (reference sequence). This clonotype was seen a few times. Its matching antigen is unknown. Documented time point: pre-sensitization, week 0. Specified treatment: therapeutic diphenylcyclopropenone sensitization with weekly scalp DPC. Sequencing started from total RNA isolated from unfractionated whole blood. Broader study findings: Large CDR3 similarity clusters arose significantly more often from expanded TCRs than from controls.

Individual cDNA molecules each carried unique molecular identifiers attached by the library. TCRdb used MiXCR to reprocess the RACE reads, holding one entry per CDR3 protein. The data hold 300,000 to 400,000 distinct CDR3 sequences, with 4.5% to 5.5% observed a single time. Sequenced material: whole blood, taken in connection with sensitization to the hapten diphenylcyclopropenone (DPC). The origin of this receptor is a woman aged 45-60 years with alopecia areata. Some clones in this sample may be carry-over from other donors' samples. The chain has TRBV3-1 and TRBJ1-5; the D gene is possibly TRBD1 (5 bases). The CDR3 DNA follows: TGTGCCAGCAGCTCGGGACTGAGCAATCAGCCCCAGCATTTT. Its translation is CASSSGLSNQPQHF.